A single sample gave rise to the 15 T cell receptor beta chains below, sequenced in a study of cytomegalovirus exposure and HLA in healthy donors. Repertoires were generated with immunoSEQ multiplex PCR, while TCRdb's copy carries only in-frame clones and drops some. The table includes about 170,000 clones, roughly 86% detected once. The sample consisted of PBMCs. These receptors originate from a man between 18 and 35 years old in good health and CMV-seropositive.

The chain combines TRBV9 with TRBJ1-2; 7 nucleotides align to TRBD1. This CDR3 spans 15 amino acids. V gave up 4 bases and J gave up 4 bases; unmatched junction bases: 10. Germline CDR1 SGDLS, CDR2 YYNGEE. The CDR3: CASSKLEQGLYGYTF. The CDR3 DNA reads TGTGCCAGCAGCAAATTGGAACAGGGGCTCTATGGCTACACCTTC.

J is TRBJ2-7 and V is TRBV7-3; no firm D call. In germline, CDR1 is SGHTA, CDR2 FQGTGA. There are 13 residues in the CDR3. Between the trimmed V and J ends, which lost 9 bases and 1 base, there was a span of 13 bases. The CDR3 nucleotides read TGTGCCAGGATACGATTAGAATCCTACGAGCAGTACTTC. This sequence encodes CARIRLESYEQYF. Full variable domain (remainder filled in from reference TRBV7-3 and TRBJ2-7): GAGVSQTPSNKVTEKGKYVELRCDPISGHTALYWYRQSLGQGPEFLIYFQGTGAADDSGLPNDRFFAVRPEGSVSTLKIQRTERGDSAVYLCARIRLESYEQYFGPGTRLTVT.

This clone was seen more than once but under ten times. The chain carries TRBV4-3 and TRBJ2-3, with 10 bases identical to TRBD1. The CDR3 contains 18 residues. Per the germline V gene, CDR1 is LGHNA and CDR2 is YSLEER. The V and J ends lost 0 bases and 2 bases, in that order; junction bases with no gene match: 8. CDR3 region: CASSQDLGQGVSTDTQYF. DNA of the CDR3: TGCGCCAGCAGCCAAGATCTAGGACAGGGGGTTTCCACAGATACGCAGTATTTT.

The V gene is TRBV9, the J gene TRBJ2-1, with a weak D call TRBD1 (6 bases). V was cut by 4 bases and J by 9 bases, with 14 bases left in between. In germline, CDR1 is SGDLS, CDR2 YYNGEE. The CDR3 consists of 13 residues. Written as DNA, the CDR3 is TGTGCCAGCAGCTACGACTCGACAGGTGAGCAGTTCTTC. As protein: CASSYDSTGEQFF.

The chain employs TRBV6-6 and TRBJ1-1; D unresolved. Trimming took off 7 bases at V and 7 bases at J, with 10 bases between the two ends. The CDR3 loop spans 11 amino acids. The germline V gene encodes CDR1 MNHNY and CDR2 SVGAGI (reference sequence). CDR3 protein: CASNQAGEAFF. DNA of the CDR3: TGTGCCAGCAACCAAGCAGGTGAAGCTTTCTTT.

This clone was picked up one time. This chain links TRBV6-5 with TRBJ2-3; 10 bases are shared with TRBD2. V trimming: 6 bases; J trimming: 2 bases; junction bases outside the gene matches: 5. The CDR3 is 15 amino acids. Germline V gene lookup returns CDR1 MNHEY and CDR2 SVGAGI. The CDR3: CASSQGLAVTDTQYF. For the CDR3, the DNA is TGTGCCAGCAGCCAAGGACTAGCGGTCACAGATACGCAGTATTTT.

This chain joins TRBV4-3 and TRBJ2-5; TRBD2 aligns across 7 bases. V trimming: 2 bases; J trimming: 1 base; junction bases outside the gene matches: 4. Germline-derived CDR1 and CDR2 are LGHNA and YSLEER. The CDR3 covers 15 residues. CDR3 sequence: CASSQFRGGQETQYF. CDR3 bases: TGCGCCAGCAGCCAATTTCGCGGGGGCCAAGAGACCCAGTACTTC.

The V call is TRBV6-1, the J call TRBJ2-6, with 7 positions matching TRBD1. Germline CDR1 is MNHNS and CDR2 is SASEGT. CDR3 length: 19 residues. Losses at the gene ends were 2 bases for V and 0 bases for J; bases not matched to a gene: 10. This CDR3 is CASSEFGDRVFSGANVLTF. The DNA for the CDR3 is TGTGCCAGCAGTGAATTTGGAGACAGGGTATTCTCTGGGGCCAACGTCCTGACTTTC.

This clone was seen more than once but under ten times. The chain couples TRBV5-1 to TRBJ2-7; possibly TRBD2 for D (7 bases). The CDR3 is 12 amino acids. Germline V gives CDR1 SGHRS, CDR2 YFSETQ. V was cut by 7 bases and J by 6 bases, with 14 bases left in between. For the CDR3, the DNA is TGCGCCAGCGGAAGGGGAGGGGGCGAGCAGTACTTC. Its translation is CASGRGGGEQYF.

The chain combines TRBV7-9 with TRBJ2-7, with D possibly matching TRBD1 (5 bases). Germline V CDR1 and CDR2: SEHNR, FQNEAQ (reference sequence). This CDR3 is built from 15 residues. Deletions cut 4 bases from V and 4 bases from J, with 17 bases between. CDR3 coding DNA: TGTGCCAGCAGCTCAACAGGCCAAGAAACGTACGAGCAGTACTTC. Protein sequence: CASSSTGQETYEQYF.

This clone was picked up one time. J is TRBJ2-1 and V is TRBV4-3; TRBD2 is a possible D gene (5 bases). Germline lookup yields CDR1 LGHNA and CDR2 YSLEER. V lost 1 base to trimming and J lost 6 bases, with 13 bases between them. CDR3 length equals 15 residues. The CDR3 region is CASSQGTGPTNEQFF. CDR3 coding DNA: TGCGCCAGCAGCCAAGGGACTGGCCCTACCAATGAGCAGTTCTTC.

The CDR3 nucleotides read TGTGCCAGCAGCTTACAGGGCGCGTACGAGCAGTACTTC. Translating it yields CASSLQGAYEQYF. The genes are TRBV5-6 and TRBJ2-7, with D perhaps matching TRBD1 (6 bases). Trimming cost V 2 bases and J 4 bases, with 10 bases left between them. Germline loops: CDR1 SGHDT, CDR2 YYEEEE. This CDR3 spans 13 amino acids.

This chain connects TRBV5-1 to TRBJ2-1; 7 bases agree with TRBD1. This CDR3 has 19 residues. V lost 4 bases, J lost 7 bases, and 23 bases stayed unmatched. Germline V gene data show CDR1 as SGHRS and CDR2 as YFSETQ. The CDR3 region has the DNA TGCGCCAGCAGCATCTCGACAGGGAAGGTGGGAATAACGGGGAATGAGCAGTTCTTC. This sequence encodes CASSISTGKVGITGNEQFF.

This chain connects TRBV6-5 to TRBJ2-3, with TRBD2 matching 8 bases. The CDR3 runs to 15 residues. The V and J ends lost 0 bases and 4 bases, in that order; junction bases with no gene match: 3. CDR1 is MNHEY, CDR2 SVGAGI, per germline. For the CDR3, the DNA is TGTGCCAGCAGTTACTCGTGGACTAGCCCAGATACGCAGTATTTT. Protein product: CASSYSWTSPDTQYF.

This clone occurred once. The chain uses TRBV27 and TRBJ1-2; tentatively, D is TRBD1 (5 bases). CDR3 length: 15 amino acids. V lost 3 bases and J 4 bases, leaving 15 bases between the germline ends. CDR1 MNHEY and CDR2 SMNVEV come from the germline V gene (reference sequence). The CDR3 sequence is CASSFLPPGSYGYTF. The CDR3 DNA sequence: TGTGCCAGCAGTTTCCTACCTCCAGGGTCCTATGGCTACACCTTC.